These T cell receptor beta chains were read from a single sample in a study of graft-versus-host responses after intestinal transplantation. These receptors' antigens are unknown. Repertoires were generated with immunoSEQ multiplex PCR, while TCRdb's copy carries only in-frame clones and drops some. The data contain around 77,000 clones, about 94% of them singletons. The input for sequencing was unstimulated CD8+ T cells sorted from spleen or lymph node cells, taken before intestinal transplant. The receptor set was obtained from a human donor who received an intestinal transplant. Each CDR3 is given with its conserved first and last residue. Fields, in order: V gene, D gene, clone size, J gene, CDR3 protein, CDR3 DNA. A D gene is named only where the DNA matches it firmly. Size values are once, few and many counts, or a class for expanded clones, and some rows have none.

V gene: TRBV2; D gene: .; clone size: .; J gene: TRBJ2-7; CDR3 protein: CASSRGDYEQYF; CDR3 DNA: TGTGCCAGCAGTAGGGGAGACTACGAGCAGTACTTC
V gene: TRBV7-3; D gene: .; clone size: .; J gene: TRBJ1-2; CDR3 protein: CASSIDSGYGYTF; CDR3 DNA: TGTGCCAGCAGCATAGACAGTGGGTATGGCTACACCTTC
V gene: TRBV4-2; D gene: TRBD2; clone size: .; J gene: TRBJ2-3; CDR3 protein: CASSQGPSGVDTQYF; CDR3 DNA: TGTGCCAGCAGCCAAGGCCCTAGCGGGGTAGATACGCAGTATTTT
V gene: TRBV6-1; D gene: .; clone size: .; J gene: TRBJ1-1; CDR3 protein: CASRMTGNTEAFF; CDR3 DNA: TGTGCCAGCAGAATGACAGGGAACACTGAAGCTTTCTTT
V gene: TRBV5-6; D gene: .; clone size: .; J gene: TRBJ2-1; CDR3 protein: CASRTQSSYNEQFF; CDR3 DNA: TGTGCCAGCAGAACTCAGAGCTCCTACAATGAGCAGTTCTTC
V gene: TRBV28; D gene: .; clone size: .; J gene: TRBJ1-2; CDR3 protein: CASSLPSDTTNYGYTF; CDR3 DNA: TGTGCCAGCAGCCTACCCTCGGACACCACTAACTATGGCTACACCTTC
V gene: TRBV9; D gene: TRBD1; clone size: .; J gene: TRBJ1-1; CDR3 protein: CASSGNDRGLTEAFF; CDR3 DNA: TGTGCCAGCAGCGGGAACGACAGGGGGCTCACTGAAGCTTTCTTT
V gene: TRBV19; D gene: TRBD2; clone size: .; J gene: TRBJ2-1; CDR3 protein: CASSMGGASGSEQFF; CDR3 DNA: TGTGCCAGTAGTATGGGAGGGGCTAGCGGGAGTGAGCAGTTCTTC
V gene: TRBV27; D gene: .; clone size: .; J gene: TRBJ2-3; CDR3 protein: CASSPRTPAGTQYF; CDR3 DNA: TGTGCCAGCAGTCCCCGGACCCCAGCAGGTACGCAGTATTTT
V gene: TRBV2; D gene: .; clone size: .; J gene: TRBJ1-2; CDR3 protein: CASSDGGYTF; CDR3 DNA: TGTGCCAGCAGTGACGGCGGCTACACCTTC
V gene: TRBV2; D gene: .; clone size: .; J gene: TRBJ2-5; CDR3 protein: CASNDRMMLRETQYF; CDR3 DNA: TGTGCCAGCAACGACAGGATGATGCTCCGCGAGACCCAGTACTTC
V gene: TRBV2; D gene: TRBD2; clone size: .; J gene: TRBJ2-7; CDR3 protein: CASKASGHEQYF; CDR3 DNA: TGTGCCAGCAAGGCTAGCGGCCACGAGCAGTACTTC
V gene: TRBV5-1; D gene: .; clone size: once; J gene: TRBJ1-1; CDR3 protein: CASSNRRQNWTANTEAFF; CDR3 DNA: TGCGCCAGCAGCAATCGCCGACAAAATTGGACAGCGAACACTGAAGCTTTCTTT
V gene: TRBV28; D gene: TRBD2; clone size: .; J gene: TRBJ2-2; CDR3 protein: CASSFQRETGELFF; CDR3 DNA: TGTGCCAGCAGTTTCCAGCGGGAGACCGGGGAGCTGTTTTTT
V gene: TRBV13; D gene: .; clone size: .; J gene: TRBJ1-2; CDR3 protein: CASSFLKGYNYGYTF; CDR3 DNA: TGTGCCAGCAGCTTTCTAAAGGGATACAACTATGGCTACACCTTC
V gene: TRBV29-1; D gene: TRBD1; clone size: .; J gene: TRBJ2-5; CDR3 protein: CSVEPVRQGETQYF; CDR3 DNA: TGCAGCGTTGAGCCGGTTAGACAGGGAGAGACCCAGTACTTC
V gene: TRBV28; D gene: TRBD1; clone size: .; J gene: TRBJ2-7; CDR3 protein: CASSWGDTGGPYEQYF; CDR3 DNA: TGTGCCAGCAGCTGGGGGGACACAGGGGGCCCCTACGAGCAGTACTTC
V gene: TRBV28; D gene: .; clone size: .; J gene: TRBJ2-7; CDR3 protein: CASSPPKRTDSYEQYF; CDR3 DNA: TGTGCCAGCAGTCCACCCAAACGGACAGACTCCTACGAGCAGTACTTC
V gene: TRBV29-1; D gene: .; clone size: .; J gene: TRBJ2-1; CDR3 protein: CSVELPGSGARYNEQFF; CDR3 DNA: TGCAGCGTTGAATTACCAGGGTCAGGGGCCCGATACAATGAGCAGTTCTTC
V gene: TRBV5-6; D gene: .; clone size: .; J gene: TRBJ1-1; CDR3 protein: CASSQGVGSEAFF; CDR3 DNA: TGTGCCAGCAGCCAAGGTGTGGGCTCTGAAGCTTTCTTT
V gene: TRBV6-6; D gene: .; clone size: .; J gene: TRBJ2-5; CDR3 protein: CASSYSDPSAQYF; CDR3 DNA: TGTGCCAGCAGTTACTCGGACCCTTCTGCCCAGTACTTC
V gene: TRBV2; D gene: .; clone size: .; J gene: TRBJ2-1; CDR3 protein: CASKPAFNEQFF; CDR3 DNA: TGTGCCAGCAAACCAGCCTTCAATGAGCAGTTCTTC
V gene: TRBV4-1; D gene: TRBD2; clone size: .; J gene: TRBJ2-1; CDR3 protein: CASSQGASGRGGINEQFF; CDR3 DNA: TGCGCCAGCAGCCAAGGTGCTAGCGGGAGAGGTGGGATCAATGAGCAGTTCTTC
V gene: TRBV7-8; D gene: .; clone size: .; J gene: TRBJ1-1; CDR3 protein: CASSLGAGYTEAFF; CDR3 DNA: TGTGCCAGCAGCTTAGGGGCTGGGTACACTGAAGCTTTCTTT
V gene: TRBV4-1; D gene: .; clone size: .; J gene: TRBJ2-1; CDR3 protein: CASSRPTAGTNEQFF; CDR3 DNA: TGCGCCAGCAGCCGACCCACCGCCGGGACCAATGAGCAGTTCTTC
V gene: TRBV10-3; D gene: .; clone size: .; J gene: TRBJ1-1; CDR3 protein: CAISESEGPVPGHHTGTEAFF; CDR3 DNA: TGTGCCATCAGTGAGTCCGAAGGACCTGTCCCGGGACATCATACCGGCACTGAAGCTTTCTTT
V gene: TRBV27; D gene: .; clone size: .; J gene: TRBJ1-1; CDR3 protein: CASSLYPQDGNTEAFF; CDR3 DNA: TGTGCCAGCAGTTTATATCCCCAGGACGGGAACACTGAAGCTTTCTTT
V gene: TRBV5-5; D gene: TRBD1; clone size: once; J gene: TRBJ2-7; CDR3 protein: CASSFGQGSSYEQYF; CDR3 DNA: TGTGCCAGCAGCTTCGGACAGGGAAGCTCCTACGAGCAGTACTTC
V gene: TRBV5-4; D gene: .; clone size: .; J gene: TRBJ2-2; CDR3 protein: CASSLVGGTGELFF; CDR3 DNA: TGTGCCAGCAGCTTGGTGGGGGGTACCGGGGAGCTGTTTTTT
V gene: TRBV28; D gene: .; clone size: .; J gene: TRBJ1-5; CDR3 protein: CASTLLVHPNQPQHF; CDR3 DNA: TGTGCCAGCACCCTCTTGGTCCACCCCAATCAGCCCCAGCATTTT